Listed below are T cell receptor beta chains from one sample, sequenced in a study of T cells in Graves' hyperthyroidism and ophthalmopathy. TCRdb analysed the multiplex PCR reads with MiXCR anew, one entry per CDR3 protein. The table includes approximately 520,000 distinct CDR3 sequences, around 22% detected once. The sequenced sample consisted of blood. The receptor set was obtained from a woman younger than 45 with Graves' ophthalmopathy. Both conserved end residues are part of each CDR3. D genes are given only for firm matches. Clone sizes are given selectively: once, few, many, or a class where the clone is expanded.

j_gene,v_gene,len,d_gene,abundance,CDR3aa,CDR3nt
TRBJ2-7,TRBV7-2,15,.,many,CASSISGTWGDEQYF,TGTGCCAGCAGCATATCCGGGACGTGGGGTGACGAGCAGTACTTC
TRBJ2-2,TRBV29-1,14,.,many,CSVEAGQLTGELFF,TGCAGCGTTGAGGCAGGACAGTTAACCGGGGAGCTGTTTTTT
TRBJ2-5,TRBV5-1,14,.,few,CASSFSGLQETQYF,TGCGCCAGCAGCTTTTCAGGGCTCCAAGAGACCCAGTACTTC
TRBJ1-2,TRBV18,14,.,many,CASSPTGGFLGYTF,TGTGCCAGCTCACCTACGGGGGGCTTCCTCGGCTACACCTTC
TRBJ1-5,TRBV2,15,.,many,CASSEEAGVLQPQHF,TGTGCCAGCAGTGAAGAGGCAGGGGTATTGCAGCCCCAGCATTTT
TRBJ2-7,TRBV6-5,16,.,.,CASSYSLSGSPYEQYF,TGTGCCAGCAGTTACTCGTTGTCGGGCAGCCCCTACGAGCAGTACTTC
TRBJ2-6,TRBV11-2,17,.,many,CASSLVGQKSGANVLTF,TGTGCCAGCAGCTTAGTGGGACAAAAATCTGGGGCCAACGTCCTGACTTTC
TRBJ1-1,TRBV18,12,.,.,CASSSDGNEAFF,TGTGCCAGCTCATCGGACGGGAATGAAGCTTTCTTT
TRBJ2-7,TRBV11-2,15,TRBD1,many,CASSLRRQGSHEQYF,TGTGCCAGCAGCTTACGACGACAGGGGAGCCACGAGCAGTACTTC
TRBJ1-5,TRBV6-1,13,.,many,CASSGSTNQPQHF,TGTGCCAGCAGTGGTTCCACCAATCAGCCCCAGCATTTT
TRBJ2-7,TRBV28,14,.,many,CASLPLGNPYEQYF,TGTGCCAGCCTACCCCTTGGCAATCCCTACGAGCAGTACTTC
TRBJ2-7,TRBV28,14,.,many,CASRNSDGSYEQYF,TGTGCCAGCAGGAACTCCGACGGGTCCTACGAGCAGTACTTC
TRBJ1-1,TRBV6-5,15,TRBD1,many,CASSYSGGWDTEAFF,TGTGCCAGCAGTTACTCAGGGGGCTGGGACACTGAAGCTTTCTTT
TRBJ2-5,TRBV10-3,15,TRBD1,many,CAISVGTGPRETQYF,TGTGCCATCAGTGTGGGGACAGGGCCGAGGGAGACCCAGTACTTC
TRBJ2-7,TRBV20-1,15,.,many,CSARAPRQVKLEQYF,TGCAGTGCTAGAGCTCCGAGACAGGTCAAACTCGAGCAGTACTTC
TRBJ2-7,TRBV7-2,15,TRBD1,many,CASSYTGVGTYEQYF,TGTGCCAGCAGCTACACAGGGGTAGGAACCTACGAGCAGTACTTC
TRBJ1-3,TRBV5-1,17,.,many,CASSLAGTANSGNTIYF,TGCGCCAGCAGCTTGGCCGGGACGGCTAACTCTGGAAACACCATATATTTT
TRBJ1-1,TRBV7-9,13,.,many,CASRGGGDTEAFF,TGTGCCAGCAGAGGGGGGGGGGACACTGAAGCTTTCTTT
TRBJ2-3,TRBV2,12,.,few,CASSRGEDTQYF,TGTGCCAGCAGCCGCGGGGAAGATACGCAGTATTTT
TRBJ2-4,TRBV6-4,13,.,few,CASSVDGFGIQYF,TGTGCCAGCAGTGTGGACGGATTTGGAATTCAGTACTTC
TRBJ1-3,TRBV6-1,16,.,.,CASSELTGIEGNTIYF,TGTGCCAGCAGTGAACTCACAGGGATTGAAGGAAACACCATATATTTT
TRBJ2-7,TRBV5-8,15,TRBD1,many,CASSLEPGQGWQQYF,TGTGCCAGCAGCTTGGAACCGGGACAGGGGTGGCAGCAGTACTTC
TRBJ2-7,TRBV4-1,17,TRBD2,many,CASSQVGGTSPSYEQYF,TGCGCCAGCAGCCAGGTTGGAGGGACTAGTCCGTCCTACGAGCAGTACTTC
TRBJ1-5,TRBV20-1,14,.,.,CSARVEGHNQPQHF,TGCAGTGCTAGAGTTGAGGGGCACAATCAGCCCCAGCATTTT
TRBJ1-5,TRBV19,13,TRBD1,many,CASSGTGGQPQHF,TGTGCCAGTAGTGGGACAGGGGGTCAGCCCCAGCATTTT
TRBJ1-1,TRBV24-1,14,.,many,CATSPGRANTEAFF,TGTGCCACCAGCCCGGGTCGGGCGAACACTGAAGCTTTCTTT
TRBJ1-1,TRBV5-1,14,TRBD1,.,CASSLGAGGTKAFF,TGCGCCAGCAGCTTGGGGGCAGGGGGCACTAAAGCTTTCTTT
TRBJ2-5,TRBV29-1,12,TRBD2,many,CSVATSGETQYF,TGCAGCGTGGCTACTAGCGGAGAGACCCAGTACTTC
TRBJ1-5,TRBV20-1,15,TRBD1,many,CSARDRDRGFQPQHF,TGCAGTGCTAGAGATCGGGACAGGGGGTTTCAGCCCCAGCATTTT
TRBJ1-2,TRBV6-2/TRBV6-3,12,.,many,CASSTTNYGYTF,TGTGCCAGCAGTACAACTAACTATGGCTACACCTTC
TRBJ2-7,TRBV5-1,14,.,many,CASSLGTDLTEQYF,TGCGCCAGCAGCTTGGGAACTGATCTTACGGAGCAGTACTTC
TRBJ1-1,TRBV20-1,15,TRBD1,many,CSASKGASGRTEAFF,TGCAGTGCTAGCAAGGGGGCTTCGGGTAGGACTGAAGCTTTCTTT
TRBJ2-6,TRBV28,14,.,many,CASTEHSGANVLTF,TGTGCCAGCACCGAGCATTCTGGGGCCAACGTCCTGACTTTC
TRBJ1-1,TRBV6-2/TRBV6-3,15,.,few,CASSYSNPGTTEAFF,TGTGCCAGCAGTTACTCGAACCCAGGGACCACTGAAGCTTTCTTT
TRBJ1-1,TRBV19,11,.,many,CATRMNTEAFF,TGTGCCACCCGCATGAACACTGAAGCTTTCTTT
TRBJ1-1,TRBV19,16,.,few,CASSISGSGMNTEAFF,TGTGCCAGTAGTATCTCAGGGAGTGGGATGAACACTGAAGCTTTCTTT
TRBJ2-2,TRBV11-1,16,.,many,CASSFPGYGDTGELFF,TGTGCCAGCAGCTTCCCCGGGTATGGGGACACCGGGGAGCTGTTTTTT
TRBJ2-7,TRBV27,15,TRBD2,.,CASSLSASGGYEQYF,TGTGCCAGCAGTTTATCAGCTAGCGGGGGATACGAGCAGTACTTC
TRBJ1-5,TRBV27,15,.,few,CASRGGTDSDQPQHF,TGTGCCAGCAGGGGAGGGACGGACTCCGATCAGCCCCAGCATTTT
TRBJ2-7,TRBV6-1,15,.,many,CASSGAGAGKDEQYF,TGTGCCAGCAGTGGAGCTGGGGCAGGGAAGGACGAGCAGTACTTC
TRBJ1-1,TRBV6-1,13,.,many,CASSESENTEAFF,TGTGCCAGCAGTGAATCCGAGAACACTGAAGCTTTCTTT
TRBJ1-5,TRBV20-1,15,TRBD1,few,CSARGTGWDDQPQHF,TGCAGTGCTAGGGGGACAGGGTGGGATGATCAGCCCCAGCATTTT
TRBJ1-1,TRBV7-9,14,.,few,CASSSDRGLTEAFF,TGTGCCAGCAGCTCGGACAGAGGGCTCACTGAAGCTTTCTTT
TRBJ1-5,TRBV6-5,13,.,few,CASSYALRQPQHF,TGTGCCAGCAGTTACGCGTTACGGCAGCCCCAGCATTTT
TRBJ1-5,TRBV11-2,16,TRBD1,many,CASSSGQGWHNQPQHF,TGTGCCAGCAGCTCGGGACAGGGCTGGCACAATCAGCCCCAGCATTTT
TRBJ1-5,TRBV7-8,17,.,.,CASSLAPNDYSNQPQHF,TGTGCCAGCAGCTTAGCGCCGAATGATTATAGCAATCAGCCCCAGCATTTT
TRBJ2-2,TRBV6-2/TRBV6-3,15,.,many,CASRIFQVETGELFF,TGTGCCAGCAGGATATTCCAGGTTGAGACCGGGGAGCTGTTTTTT
TRBJ1-2,TRBV6-5,14,TRBD1,many,CASSYRGQGDGYTF,TGTGCCAGCAGTTACCGGGGACAGGGTGATGGCTACACCTTC
TRBJ1-6,TRBV19,18,TRBD1,few,CARRHDRDFFSYNSPLHF,TGTGCCAGGCGACACGACAGGGACTTTTTCTCCTATAATTCACCCCTCCACTTT
TRBJ1-5,TRBV30,15,TRBD1,.,CAWSPPVRGHQPQHF,TGTGCCTGGAGTCCTCCCGTCAGGGGGCATCAGCCCCAGCATTTT
TRBJ1-5,TRBV19,14,.,few,CASSISGCNQPQHF,TGTGCCAGTAGTATATCTGGGTGCAATCAGCCCCAGCATTTT
TRBJ1-5,TRBV12-3/TRBV12-4,12,.,.,CATRQANQPQHF,TGTGCCACCCGACAGGCTAATCAGCCCCAGCATTTT